The clone carrying this T cell receptor (beta chain) came up many times. Researchers took RNA transcripts and amplified TCR beta CDR3 regions from them. HTBI primers were used in a first-round RT-PCR, which preceded a second-round multiplex PCR. A single record per CDR3 protein comes from TCRdb applying MiXCR to the multiplex PCR reads. The sample records over a million distinct CDR3 sequences, 35% to 45% being singletons. The sample belongs to a study of Graves' ophthalmopathy and Graves' hyperthyroidism. The trim removed 5 bases at V and 4 bases at J, leaving 10 bases unmatched. This CDR3 is built from 15 residues. CDR1 SEHNR and CDR2 FQNEAQ come from the germline V gene (reference sequence).

The origin of this receptor is an adult man with Graves' hyperthyroidism. The chain has TRBV7-9 and TRBJ1-1; 7 bases are a match to TRBD1. The sample comprised peripheral blood or thyroid tissue (not recorded which). CDR3 residues: CASSRLGGAGTEAFF. In nucleotides, the CDR3 is TGTGCCAGCAGCCGGCTAGGGGGCGCTGGCACTGAAGCTTTCTTT.